The 14 T cell receptor beta chains reported below all come from one sample, sequenced in a study of PD-1 blockade in mismatch repair-deficient tumors. Clones were sequenced by immunoSEQ multiplex PCR, and TCRdb holds only the in-frame ones, with some missing. Of 60,000 to 75,000 clones in the sample, 70% to 90% are singletons; the top ten hold around 13%. This specimen was peripheral blood, taken 52 weeks after starting pembrolizumab. The source of these receptors is an adult with mismatch repair-deficient cancer.

There are a few counts of this clone. The chain couples TRBV29-1 to TRBJ2-3; perhaps TRBD2 as D (7 bases). Germline V gene sequence: CDR1 SQVTM, CDR2 ANQGSEA. Trimming stripped 5 bases from V and 1 base from J, with 19 bases between. The CDR3 runs to 16 residues. The CDR3 region is CSVFKGGATRTDTQYF. The CDR3 DNA is TGCAGCGTTTTCAAAGGGGGGGCAACTCGCACAGATACGCAGTATTTT.

The chain carries TRBV10-1 and TRBJ2-1, with 10 bases lining up with TRBD1. Germline CDR1 reads WNHNN; CDR2 reads SYGVQD (reference sequence). The J segment lost 1 base and the V segment lost 2 bases, leaving 2 bases of the junction unmatched. There are 16 residues in the CDR3. CDR3 DNA sequence: TGCGCCAGCAGTGAGCCGGGACAGGGGTCCTACAATGAGCAGTTCTTC. Translated: CASSEPGQGSYNEQFF.

In this sample, this clone turned up a few times. The chain combines TRBV7-6 with TRBJ2-7; TRBD2 is a possible D gene (5 bases). V lost 5 bases to trimming and J lost 4 bases, with 18 bases between them. CDR1 and CDR2 from the germline V gene are SGHVS and FNYEAQ. The CDR3 is made up of 15 amino acids. The CDR3 DNA reads as TGTGCCAGCAGCCTCAGCGGAGTACGTGATTACGAGCAGTACTTC. This gives the protein CASSLSGVRDYEQYF.

J is TRBJ1-2 and V is TRBV5-4; a possible D gene is TRBD1 (6 bases). There are 15 residues in the CDR3. The V end was cut by 0 bases, the J end by 1 base, with 10 bases between. The germline V gene has CDR1 SGHNT and CDR2 YYREEE (reference sequence). This CDR3 is CASSLAGGFNYGYTF. The CDR3 DNA is TGTGCCAGCAGCTTGGCGGGGGGCTTTAACTATGGCTACACCTTC.

This clone showed up just a few times. The gene calls are TRBV6-5 and TRBJ1-5; D call uncertain. CDR1 is MNHEY, CDR2 SVGAGI, per germline. There are 13 residues in the CDR3. V shed 2 bases and J shed 4 bases, with 6 bases lying between them. CDR3 sequence: CASSYGVNQPQHF. The CDR3 DNA sequence: TGTGCCAGCAGTTACGGGGTGAATCAGCCCCAGCATTTT.

The J gene is TRBJ1-5, the V gene TRBV5-5; TRBD1 might be the D (5 bases). The CDR3 has 15 amino acids. Trimming removed 4 bases from V and 3 bases from J, with 14 bases in between. Looked up from germline, CDR1 is SGHKS and CDR2 is YYEKEE (reference sequence). The CDR3 here is CASSRTPSSNQPQHF. The CDR3 coding sequence is TGTGCCAGCAGCAGGACACCCTCTTCCAATCAGCCCCAGCATTTT.

The genes are TRBV27 and TRBJ1-1; no definite D call. Trimming removed 1 base at V and 6 bases at J, with 12 bases between. Germline V gene sequence: CDR1 MNHEY, CDR2 SMNVEV (reference sequence). The CDR3 is 14 residues long. DNA of the CDR3: TGTGCCAGCAGTTTATTAGGACCCGCCGCTGAAGCTTTCTTT. Protein: CASSLLGPAAEAFF.

The chain links TRBV5-1 to TRBJ1-1; perhaps TRBD1 as D (6 bases). The CDR3 totals 17 residues. Germline assignment: CDR1 SGHRS and CDR2 YFSETQ. The germline V and J ends were trimmed by 0 bases and 3 bases, with 18 bases remaining between them. The CDR3 spells CASSLAYPAGVDTEAFF. CDR3 nucleotide sequence: TGCGCCAGCAGCTTGGCCTACCCGGCAGGGGTTGACACTGAAGCTTTCTTT.

CDR3 in DNA: TGTGCCAGCAGTAAGGGGACCGTTAGCTCCTACGAGCAGTACTTC. Its translation is CASSKGTVSSYEQYF. The chain carries TRBV6-5 and TRBJ2-7; TRBD1 or TRBD2 may be the D gene (5 bases each). V lost 5 bases to trimming and J lost 0 bases, with 14 bases between them. This CDR3 spans 15 amino acids. Germline V gene lookup returns CDR1 MNHEY and CDR2 SVGAGI.

The chain uses TRBV9 and TRBJ2-3, with a possible D match to TRBD2 (5 bases). The CDR3 sequence is 15 residues long. Germline assignment: CDR1 SGDLS and CDR2 YYNGEE. V was trimmed by 3 bases and J by 0 bases, leaving 11 bases between them. The CDR3 protein is CASSADGVSTDTQYF. CDR3 coding DNA: TGTGCCAGCAGCGCCGACGGGGTTAGCACAGATACGCAGTATTTT.

V is TRBV15 and J is TRBJ2-5; D is ambiguous. Germline lookup yields CDR1 LNHNV and CDR2 YYDKDF (reference sequence). This CDR3 region has 16 residues. V was cut by 3 bases and J by 0 bases, with 14 bases left in between. The DNA for the CDR3 is TGTGCCACCAGCAGCCCCATCACACGGAACCAAGAGACCCAGTACTTC. Translated, it gives CATSSPITRNQETQYF. Complete variable domain (other parts from reference TRBV15 and TRBJ2-5): DAMVIQNPRYQVTQFGKPVTLSCSQTLNHNVMYWYQQKSSQAPKLLFHYYDKDFNNEADTPDNFQSRRPNTSFCFLDIRSPGLGDTAMYLCATSSPITRNQETQYFGPGTRLLVL.

This rearrangement joins TRBV6-1 to TRBJ2-3; 7 nucleotides align to TRBD2. After removal of 10 bases from V and 0 bases from J, the junction contained 7 bases not matched to a gene. Per the germline V gene, CDR1 is MNHNS and CDR2 is SASEGT. This CDR3 contains 14 residues. In DNA form, the CDR3 reads TGTGCCACCTCGCTAGCGGTAAGCACAGATACGCAGTATTTT. Translation gives CATSLAVSTDTQYF.

The chain uses TRBV12-5 and TRBJ1-3; maybe TRBD1 (6 bases). CDR1 and CDR2 from the germline V gene are LGHNT and FRNRAP. V was shortened by 4 bases and J by 8 bases, with 12 bases between the two germline ends. CDR3 length: 13 residues. The CDR3 bases are TGTGCTAGTGGTTCAACAGGGTTGGACACCATATATTTT. This sequence encodes CASGSTGLDTIYF. The variable domain in full, with the rest retrieved from reference TRBV12-5 and TRBJ1-3, is DARVTQTPRHKVTEMGQEVTMRCQPILGHNTVFWYRQTMMQGLELLAYFRNRAPLDDSGMPKDRFSAEMPDATLATLKIQPSEPRDSAVYFCASGSTGLDTIYFGEGSWLTVV.

This clone was seen a handful of times. In DNA, the CDR3 is TGTGCCAGCAGCCGCACAGATACGCAGTATTTT. Translation gives CASSRTDTQYF. The V call is TRBV5-6, the J call TRBJ2-3; no firm D call. The CDR3 loop spans 11 amino acids. The ends were cut back, 4 bases at V and 1 base at J, with 1 base in the middle. CDR1 SGHDT and CDR2 YYEEEE come from the germline V gene.